The 17 T cell receptor beta chains below were found in one sample sequenced in a study of T cell repertoires in cytomegalovirus infection. TCRdb re-analysed the reads in MiXCR, keeping a single row per CDR3 protein. The repertoire holds over 50,000 distinct CDR3 sequences, with around 20% as singletons. Their specific antigens are unknown. Here the sequenced sample was CD8+ T cells from cultured PBMCs, taken from culture after CMV antigen stimulation. The source of these receptors is a human donor in good health (CMV status not recorded). Some clones in this sample may be carry-over from other donors' samples.

The chain uses TRBV6-8 and TRBJ1-5, with 11 bases fitting TRBD1. The CDR3 covers 15 residues. Germline CDR1 and CDR2: MNHGY and SAAAGT. V lost 3 bases and J lost 5; bases outside the gene matches: 3. CDR3 protein: CASSYGQGADQPQHF. CDR3 bases: TGTGCCAGCAGTTATGGACAGGGGGCTGATCAGCCCCAGCATTTT.

This clonotype was seen a few times. The chain has TRBV7-8 and TRBJ2-3; 8 nucleotides line up with TRBD2. The V gene's germline CDR1 is SGHVS and CDR2 FQNEAQ. This CDR3 contains 17 residues. V gave up 3 bases and J gave up 7 bases; unmatched junction bases: 15. The CDR3 here is CASSFLKRGLHPHTQYF. DNA for the CDR3: TGTGCCAGCAGCTTCCTCAAGCGGGGGCTGCACCCGCATACGCAGTATTTT.

This clonotype has just a few counts. The rearrangement links TRBV7-9 to TRBJ1-5, with 9 bases identical to TRBD1. Germline assignment: CDR1 SEHNR and CDR2 FQNEAQ (reference sequence). CDR3 length: 15 residues. V was clipped by 1 base and J by 6 bases; unmatched bases: 4. The CDR3 nucleotides are TGTGCCAGCAGCTTAGGGAACAGGGGGCTTCAGCCCCAGCATTTT. This encodes CASSLGNRGLQPQHF.

This clonotype appeared a few times. The rearrangement uses TRBV7-8 and TRBJ1-5; tentative D call: TRBD1 (5 bases). Germline lookup yields CDR1 SGHVS and CDR2 FQNEAQ. V was cut by 4 bases and J by 3 bases, with 13 bases left in between. The CDR3 has 15 residues. CDR3 protein: CASSWIGTINQPQHF. The CDR3 DNA reads as TGTGCCAGCAGCTGGATCGGGACGATCAATCAGCCCCAGCATTTT.

The gene calls are TRBV7-6 and TRBJ2-1, with 7 bases identical to TRBD1. CDR3 size: 17 residues. CDR1 is SGHVS and CDR2 is FNYEAQ in the germline V gene. The J segment lost 12 bases and the V segment lost 2 bases, leaving 19 bases of the junction unmatched. CDR3 residues: CASSLTTGTVLTFGQFF. CDR3 nucleotide sequence: TGTGCCAGCAGCTTAACAACCGGGACAGTACTCACCTTTGGGCAGTTCTTC.

In its sample, this clonotype was seen once. V and J are TRBV6-2 or TRBV6-3 and TRBJ1-5; no firm D call. This CDR3 region has 13 residues. CDR1 is MNHEY and CDR2 is SVGEGT in the germline V gene. The V end was cut by 2 bases, the J end by 4 bases, with 6 bases between. The CDR3 spells CASSYGGNQPQHF. The CDR3 DNA is TGTGCCAGCAGTTACGGAGGGAATCAGCCCCAGCATTTT.

A few counts support this clonotype. The CDR3 DNA is TGTGCCAGCAGGGCTGGAAACACCATATATTTT. This encodes CASRAGNTIYF. The chain carries TRBV12-3 or TRBV12-4 and TRBJ1-3; D is unclear. The CDR3 extends over 11 amino acids. V was pared by 6 bases and J by 2 bases, with 2 bases between.

This clonotype was found many times. The J gene is TRBJ2-3, the V gene TRBV4-1, with D perhaps TRBD2 (5 bases). Deletions cut 1 base from V and 5 bases from J, with 7 bases between. The CDR3 is 13 amino acids. Germline assignment: CDR1 MGHRA and CDR2 YSYEKL. CDR3 region: CASSQAGKDTQYF. CDR3 DNA: TGCGCCAGCAGCCAAGCCGGGAAAGATACGCAGTATTTT.

This clonotype occurred a few times. V is TRBV6-2 or TRBV6-3 and J is TRBJ2-1; maybe TRBD2 (6 bases). The germline V and J ends were trimmed by 6 bases and 8 bases, with 20 bases remaining between them. Germline CDR1 reads MNHEY; CDR2 reads SVGEGT. The CDR3 is made up of 15 amino acids. CDR3 coding DNA: TGTGCCAGCAGATTAGCGGAGTTTCTAGGGGATGAGCAGTTCTTC. Its translation is CASRLAEFLGDEQFF.

Only a few counts were recorded for this clonotype. The gene calls are TRBV20-1 and TRBJ2-1, with a tentative D call TRBD2 (6 bases). The CDR3 is 15 amino acids. Trimming stripped 0 bases from V and 3 bases from J, with 12 bases between. Germline-derived CDR1 and CDR2 are DFQATT and SNEGSKA (reference sequence). CDR3 sequence: CSAREGGLGYNEQFF. DNA of the CDR3: TGCAGTGCTAGAGAGGGGGGTCTGGGCTACAATGAGCAGTTCTTC.

This chain uses TRBV9 with TRBJ1-1, with D unclear. The CDR3 length is 13 residues. The germline V and J ends were trimmed by 3 bases and 0 bases, with 6 bases remaining between them. CDR1 SGDLS and CDR2 YYNGEE come from the germline V gene. CDR3 sequence: CASSAGLNTEAFF. The CDR3 DNA reads as TGTGCCAGCAGCGCCGGCCTGAACACTGAAGCTTTCTTT.

The V call is TRBV7-2, the J call TRBJ2-5; 8 bases are shared with TRBD1. Germline CDR1 is SGHTA and CDR2 is FQGNSA. The trim removed 5 bases at V and 5 bases at J, leaving 13 bases unmatched. The CDR3 contains 16 residues. The CDR3 region has the DNA TGTGCCAGCAGCACCCATGGACAGGGCTCCCGGGAGACCCAGTACTTC. Amino acids: CASSTHGQGSRETQYF.

A few counts support this clonotype. CDR3 sequence (DNA): TGTGCCAGCAGTTTATCAGGACAGGGAAACACCATATATTTT. Residues: CASSLSGQGNTIYF. V is TRBV27 and J is TRBJ1-3, with D perhaps matching TRBD1 (6 bases). V lost 0 bases, J lost 4 bases, and 7 bases lay in between. Looked up from germline, CDR1 is MNHEY and CDR2 is SMNVEV (reference sequence). The CDR3 sequence is 14 residues long.

There are a few counts of this clonotype. The chain recombines TRBV4-1 with TRBJ2-2; D is ambiguous. V lost 3 bases and J 4 bases, leaving 12 bases between the germline ends. Germline assignment: CDR1 MGHRA and CDR2 YSYEKL. The CDR3 runs 15 residues. In DNA, the CDR3 is TGCGCCAGCAGCCACACTTCGGGCTCCACCGGGGAGCTGTTTTTT. This encodes CASSHTSGSTGELFF.

The CDR3 region has the DNA TGTGCCAGCAGCCGATCCCTATACAATGAGCAGTTCTTC. It encodes CASSRSLYNEQFF. The V and J genes are TRBV27 and TRBJ2-1; no clear D gene. Germline CDR1 reads MNHEY; CDR2 reads SMNVEV (reference sequence). The CDR3 covers 13 residues. Trimming took 6 bases from V and 4 from J, leaving 10 bases between them.

This sequence joins TRBV2 and TRBJ2-3, with 9 bases matching TRBD2. Germline V CDR1 and CDR2: SNHLY, FYNNEI. J lost 0 bases, V lost 10 bases, and 11 bases had no gene match. The CDR3 has 16 amino acids. The CDR3 reads CAILRGLARSTDTQYF. CDR3 DNA sequence: TGTGCCATACTCAGAGGACTAGCGCGAAGCACAGATACGCAGTATTTT.

This clonotype came up a few times. The genes are TRBV7-2 and TRBJ1-3, with TRBD1 matching 10 bases. The CDR3 totals 18 residues. Germline V gene data show CDR1 as SGHTA and CDR2 as FQGNSA. Germline trimming cut 0 bases from V and 4 bases from J; bases unmatched to any gene: 9. This CDR3 is CASSLAPRQGARGNTIYF. CDR3 nucleotides: TGTGCCAGCAGCTTAGCTCCCAGACAGGGGGCGAGAGGAAACACCATATATTTT.